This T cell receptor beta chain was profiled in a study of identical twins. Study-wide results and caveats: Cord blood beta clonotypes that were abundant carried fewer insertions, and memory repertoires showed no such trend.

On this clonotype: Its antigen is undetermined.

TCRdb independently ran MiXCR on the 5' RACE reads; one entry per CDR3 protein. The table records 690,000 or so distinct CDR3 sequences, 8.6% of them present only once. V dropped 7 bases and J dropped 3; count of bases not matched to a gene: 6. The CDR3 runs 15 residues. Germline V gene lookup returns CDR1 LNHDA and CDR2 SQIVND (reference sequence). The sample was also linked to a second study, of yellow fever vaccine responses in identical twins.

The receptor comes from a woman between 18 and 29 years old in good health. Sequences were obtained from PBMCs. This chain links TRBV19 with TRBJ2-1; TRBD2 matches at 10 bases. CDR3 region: CASKKGLAYYNEQFF. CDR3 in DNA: TGTGCCAGTAAGAAGGGACTAGCGTACTACAATGAGCAGTTCTTC. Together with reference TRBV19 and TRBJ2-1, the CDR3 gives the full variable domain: DGGITQSPKYLFRKEGQNVTLSCEQNLNHDAMYWYRQDPGQGLRLIYYSQIVNDFQKGDIAEGYSVSREKKESFPLTVTSAQKNPTAFYLCASKKGLAYYNEQFFGPGTRLTVL.